The present entry profiles one T cell receptor beta chain with its context. No antigen is known for it. Nothing much larger sits one base from this clone, and base qualities are not available. The germline V gene gives CDR1 as SGHNT and CDR2 as YENEEA. From the cysteine up to the phenylalanine, the CDR3 has a length of 12 residues. CDR3 DNA only is kept here, 36 bases in frame from base 1. V is cut back by 5 bases and J by 12 bases, with 7 bases in the junction unmatched. These data originate in a study of blood T cell repertoires in COVID-19 (dated by TCRdb to 2020 to 2021). About the investigation overall: Collaborator samples came from the United States, Italy and Spain and covered acute and convalescent phases of COVID-19. Subjects who had been exposed to COVID-19, were actively infected with it, or had recovered from it provided the deeply sampled blood TCRbeta repertoires that made up the dataset. A freely available public database, intended as a resource for researchers studying the immune response to SARS-CoV-2, is where the repertoires were released. The samples were drawn from two sources: the first 160 participants of the ongoing ImmuneRACE study, and fewer than 1,500 subjects contributed by 6 global collaborators. The sample metadata nearly always contained a de-identified subject ID, COVID-19 status, age in years and sex. Where available, HLA class I and class II types were taken from metadata supplied by the sample provider and were not determined by assay-based typing. The prospective study material was composed of cDNA or gDNA derived from T cells, B-cell-depleted T cells, or PBMCs.

The immunoSEQ Assay, a bias-controlled multiplex PCR, was used to amplify TCRbeta CDR3 regions from genomic DNA. Per the authors' processing: The number of nucleated cells in each sample was estimated from the amplification of reference gene primers within the assay. Sequence reads were collapsed and filtered to measure the absolute abundance of every unique TCRbeta CDR3 rearrangement. For each sample, productive Simpson clonality was calculated as the square root of Simpson's diversity index over productive rearrangements. Held by TCRdb, this immuneACCESS table contains in-frame sequences only and omits some clones. Under half of the omission traces to an unresolved V gene where checked; the cause of the rest is unknown. V and J calls and clone size come straight from that table; D and trimming were deduced from the DNA. A total of about 190,000 clones appear in this sample, roughly nine tenths of them only once. The ten largest clones represent about 7% of the sample.

What the authors observed across the whole study: Clinical and demographic metadata were provided uncurated, with the amount varying by source and participant.

Collaborating institutions collected whole blood in K2EDTA tubes following their own protocols. For TCRbeta analysis, collaborators shipped samples in one of three forms: frozen whole blood, isolated PBMCs, or DNA extracted from either of those sample types. This sequence was found in a man in his forties with acute or convalescent COVID-19. Specimen: peripheral blood. The chain was built from TRBV11-3 and TRBJ1-1, and 9 junction bases match TRBD1. The DNA sequence reads TGTGCCAGCAGCCTCGCCGGGACAGGGCCTTTCTTT. This sequence encodes CASSLAGTGPFF. Full variable domain (CDR3 extended with the reference TRBV11-3 and TRBJ1-1 proteins): EAGVVQSPRYKIIEKKQPVAFWCNPISGHNTLYWYLQNLGQGPELLIRYENEEAVDDSQLPKDRFSAERLKGVDSTLKIQPAELGDSAVYLCASSLAGTGPFFGQGTRLTVV.